The source of this T cell receptor beta chain is a study of cytomegalovirus exposure and HLA in healthy donors. Concerning this clone: Compared with germline, one end of the junction differs, possibly owing to a read error.

The PCR had 60 Vbeta and 13 Jbeta primers. TCRdb's copy holds only in-frame clones and misses some; the assay was immunoSEQ multiplex PCR. In the table there are about 120,000 clones, approximately 80% of which are singletons. The length of the CDR3 is 17 residues. Germline lookup yields CDR1 SGHAT and CDR2 FQNNGV. This sequence originates from a man aged 50-60 years in good health and CMV-seronegative. The chain uses TRBV11-2 and TRBJ2-7; 8 bases match TRBD2. Sequenced input: PBMCs. The CDR3 DNA reads as TGCGCCAGCAGCTACCACGTTATGGCTAGCGGGTCCTACGAGCAGTACTTC. This sequence encodes CASSYHVMASGSYEQYF.